Given below is one TCR beta chain in context. This receptor's antigen is unknown. No much larger clone exists at a distance of one base, and base qualities are not known. The data belong to a study of blood T cell repertoires in COVID-19 (dated by TCRdb to 2019 to 2021). Regarding the study in general: The collaborator samples originated in the United States, Italy and Spain and spanned the acute and convalescent phases of COVID-19. The material from the prospective study consisted of cDNA or gDNA derived from T cells, B-cell-depleted T cells, or PBMCs. Subjects who had been exposed to COVID-19, were actively infected with it, or had recovered from it provided the deeply sampled blood TCRbeta repertoires that made up the dataset. The repertoires were released in a freely available public database intended as a resource for research on the immune response to SARS-CoV-2. Samples came from the ongoing ImmuneRACE study (first 160 participants) plus 1,254 subjects from 6 global collaborators. The sample metadata nearly always contained a de-identified subject ID, COVID-19 status, age in years and sex. Where HLA class I and class II types were available, the types were taken from metadata supplied by the sample provider, not from assay-based typing. Paper-wide results and their limitations: The quantity of clinical and demographic metadata differed by source and by participant and was supplied without curation.

TCRbeta CDR3 regions were amplified from genomic DNA using the immunoSEQ Assay, a bias-controlled multiplex PCR. In the authors' own workflow: The number of nucleated cells in each sample was estimated by amplification of reference gene primers within the assay. To quantify the absolute abundance of each unique TCRbeta CDR3 rearrangement, sequence reads were collapsed and filtered. Productive Simpson clonality was computed per sample as the square root of Simpson's diversity index over productive rearrangements. Entries here come from immuneACCESS through TCRdb and include only in-frame sequences with V and J called. Some clones fail to appear in such tables; in the studies checked, an unresolved V gene covers under half of the shortfall, and the cause of the remainder is unknown. The V and J calls and clone size come from that table; D and trimming were worked out from the DNA. The sample table contains 200,000 to 300,000 clones; only one count was recorded for approximately 89% of them. The ten largest clones capture around 2.5% of the sample.

In the prospective study, participants were roughly 18 to 100 years old, resided in fewer than 25 geographic areas of the United States, and were enrolled through a virtual design. Cohort assignment in the prospective study relied on participant-reported clinical history from a screening survey and a study questionnaire. Each participant in the prospective study had whole blood, serum and a nasopharyngeal or oropharyngeal swab collected by mobile phlebotomists. Additional blood draws and questionnaires over an approximately 2-month period could optionally be provided by prospective study participants. Before DNA extraction, blood samples from the prospective study were shipped at room temperature or frozen. Inclusive of the bounding cysteine and phenylalanine, the CDR3 is 14 residues long. The retained sequence is limited to the CDR3, 42 bases, with the frame set at the first base. The germline V gene gives CDR1 as SGHTA and CDR2 as FQGNSA. Trimming at the junction amounts to 3 bases on V and 6 bases on J, and the germline ends lie 15 bases apart.

The V gene is TRBV7-2 and the J gene is TRBJ2-7; possibly the D gene is TRBD1, per 6 matching bases. This receptor was obtained from a woman between 35 and 50 years old with acute COVID-19. Sequencing was carried out using PBMCs or T cells enriched from blood (not recorded which). The CDR3 loop reads CASSFGGGRGEQYF. The DNA reads as follows: TGTGCCAGCAGCTTTGGGGGCGGCCGAGGCGAGCAGTACTTC.